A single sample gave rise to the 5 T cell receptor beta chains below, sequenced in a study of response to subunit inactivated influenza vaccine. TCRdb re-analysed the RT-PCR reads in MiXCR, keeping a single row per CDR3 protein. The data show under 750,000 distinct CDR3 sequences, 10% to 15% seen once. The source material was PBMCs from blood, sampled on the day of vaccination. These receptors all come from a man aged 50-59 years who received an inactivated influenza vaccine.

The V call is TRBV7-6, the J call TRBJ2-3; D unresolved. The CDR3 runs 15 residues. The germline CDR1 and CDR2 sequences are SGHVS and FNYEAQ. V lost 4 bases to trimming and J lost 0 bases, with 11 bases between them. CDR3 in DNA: TGTGCCAGCAGCTCCCCGGTGTTTAGCACAGATACGCAGTATTTT. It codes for CASSSPVFSTDTQYF.

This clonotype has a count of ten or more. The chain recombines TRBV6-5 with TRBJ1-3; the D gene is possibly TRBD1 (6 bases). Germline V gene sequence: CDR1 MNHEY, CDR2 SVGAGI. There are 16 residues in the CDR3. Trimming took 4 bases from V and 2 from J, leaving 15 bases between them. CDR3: CASSFYISGAGNTIYF. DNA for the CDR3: TGTGCCAGCAGTTTCTATATCTCAGGGGCTGGAAACACCATATATTTT.

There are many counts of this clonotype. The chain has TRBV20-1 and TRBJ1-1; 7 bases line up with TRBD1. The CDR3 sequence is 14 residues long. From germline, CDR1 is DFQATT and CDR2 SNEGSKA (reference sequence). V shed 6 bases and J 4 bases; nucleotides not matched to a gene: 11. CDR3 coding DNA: TGCAGTGCCCGAGGTGTCAGGGGGGGCACTGAAGCTTTCTTT. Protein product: CSARGVRGGTEAFF.

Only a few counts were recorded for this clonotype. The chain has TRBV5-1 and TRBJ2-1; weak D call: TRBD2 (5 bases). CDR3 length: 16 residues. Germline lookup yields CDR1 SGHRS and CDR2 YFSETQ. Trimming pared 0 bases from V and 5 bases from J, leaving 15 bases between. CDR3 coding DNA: TGCGCCAGCAGCTTGGGGACTTCTCCTCTCCACAATGAGCAGTTCTTC. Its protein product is CASSLGTSPLHNEQFF.

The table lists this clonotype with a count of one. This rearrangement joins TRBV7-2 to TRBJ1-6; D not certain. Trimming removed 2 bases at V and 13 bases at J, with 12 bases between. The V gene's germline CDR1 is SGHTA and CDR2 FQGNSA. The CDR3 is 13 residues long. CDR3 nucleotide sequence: TGTGCCAGCAGCTTAAACGGCGGCGGCCCCCTCCACTTT. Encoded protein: CASSLNGGGPLHF.